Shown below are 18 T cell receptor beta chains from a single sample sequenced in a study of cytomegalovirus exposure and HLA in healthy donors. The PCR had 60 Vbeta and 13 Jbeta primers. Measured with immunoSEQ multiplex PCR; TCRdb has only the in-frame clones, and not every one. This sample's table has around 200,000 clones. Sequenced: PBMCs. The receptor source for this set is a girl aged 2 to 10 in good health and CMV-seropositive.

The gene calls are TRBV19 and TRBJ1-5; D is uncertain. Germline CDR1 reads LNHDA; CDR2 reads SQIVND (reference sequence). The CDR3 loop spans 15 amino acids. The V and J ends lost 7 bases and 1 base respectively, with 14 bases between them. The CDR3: CASKVEVVSNQPQHF. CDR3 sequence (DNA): TGTGCCAGTAAAGTAGAGGTGGTGAGCAATCAGCCCCAGCATTTT.

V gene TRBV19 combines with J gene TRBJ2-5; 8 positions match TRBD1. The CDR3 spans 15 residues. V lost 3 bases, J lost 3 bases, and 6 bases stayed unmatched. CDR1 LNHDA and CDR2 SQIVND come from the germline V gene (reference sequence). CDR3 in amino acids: CASSICEDREETQYF. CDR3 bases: TGTGCCAGTAGTATTTGCGAGGACAGGGAAGAGACCCAGTACTTC.

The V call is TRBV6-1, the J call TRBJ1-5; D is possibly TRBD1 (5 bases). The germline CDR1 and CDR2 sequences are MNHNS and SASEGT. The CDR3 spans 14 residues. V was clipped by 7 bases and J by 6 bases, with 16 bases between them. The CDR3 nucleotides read TGTGCCAGCAACACGCAGGGTGTTGGTCAGCCCCAGCATTTT. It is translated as CASNTQGVGQPQHF.

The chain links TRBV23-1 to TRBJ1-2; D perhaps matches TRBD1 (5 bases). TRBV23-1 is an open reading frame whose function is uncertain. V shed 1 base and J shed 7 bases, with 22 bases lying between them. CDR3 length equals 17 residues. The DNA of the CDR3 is TGCGCCAGCAGTCAATTTCTTGTTAGGGGTTGCCTTGGTGGCTACACCTTC. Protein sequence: CASSQFLVRGCLGGYTF.

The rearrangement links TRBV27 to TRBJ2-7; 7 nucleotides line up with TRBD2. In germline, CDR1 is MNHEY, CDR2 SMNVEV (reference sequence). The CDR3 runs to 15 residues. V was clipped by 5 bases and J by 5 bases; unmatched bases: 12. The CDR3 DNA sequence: TGTGCCAGCAGTCCCCCTCGAGGGAGGGCCCACGAGCAGTACTTC. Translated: CASSPPRGRAHEQYF.

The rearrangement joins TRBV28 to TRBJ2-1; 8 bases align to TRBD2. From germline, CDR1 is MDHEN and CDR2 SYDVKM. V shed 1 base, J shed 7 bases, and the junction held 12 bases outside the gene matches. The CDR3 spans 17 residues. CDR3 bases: TGTGCCAGCAGTTTATCCGGCGGGGGGCTTTTGGAAAATGAGCAGTTCTTC. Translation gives CASSLSGGGLLENEQFF. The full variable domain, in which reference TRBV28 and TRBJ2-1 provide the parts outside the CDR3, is DVKVTQSSRYLVKRTGEKVFLECVQDMDHENMFWYRQDPGLGLRLIYFSYDVKMKEKGDIPEGYSVSREKKERFSLILESASTNQTSMYLCASSLSGGGLLENEQFFGPGTRLTVL.

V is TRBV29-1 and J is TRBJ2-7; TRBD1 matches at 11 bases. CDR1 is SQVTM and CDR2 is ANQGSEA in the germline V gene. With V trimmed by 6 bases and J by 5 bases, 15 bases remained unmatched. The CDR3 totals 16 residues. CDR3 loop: CSVESGQGGFLNEQYF. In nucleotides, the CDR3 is TGCAGCGTCGAGTCGGGACAGGGGGGTTTCCTAAACGAGCAGTACTTC.

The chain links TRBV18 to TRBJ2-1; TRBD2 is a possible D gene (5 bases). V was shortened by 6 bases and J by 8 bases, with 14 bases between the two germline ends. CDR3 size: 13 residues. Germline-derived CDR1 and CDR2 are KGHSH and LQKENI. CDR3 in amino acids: CASSGRGWDEQFF. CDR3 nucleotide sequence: TGTGCCAGCTCCGGCCGAGGGTGGGATGAGCAGTTCTTC.

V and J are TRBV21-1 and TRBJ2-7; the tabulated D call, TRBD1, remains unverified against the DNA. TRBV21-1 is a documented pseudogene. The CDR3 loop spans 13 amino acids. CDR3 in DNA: TGTGCCAGGGGACAGGGCCTTTTCTACGAGCAGTACTTC. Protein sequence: CARGQGLFYEQYF.

CDR3 DNA: TGCGCCAGCAGCTTTGTAGCAGGGGAAAACTATGGCTACACCTTC. Translation: CASSFVAGENYGYTF. The chain combines TRBV5-1 with TRBJ1-2; weak D call: TRBD1 (6 bases). This CDR3 is 15 amino acids long. Germline V lookup: CDR1 SGHRS, CDR2 YFSETQ. The V gene lost 2 bases and the J gene lost 2 bases, with 13 bases spanning the gap. The full variable domain, its missing parts supplied by reference TRBV5-1 and TRBJ1-2, is KAGVTQTPRYLIKTRGQQVTLSCSPISGHRSVSWYQQTPGQGLQFLFEYFSETQRNKGNFPGRFSGRQFSNSRSEMNVSTLELGDSALYLCASSFVAGENYGYTFGSGTRLTVV.

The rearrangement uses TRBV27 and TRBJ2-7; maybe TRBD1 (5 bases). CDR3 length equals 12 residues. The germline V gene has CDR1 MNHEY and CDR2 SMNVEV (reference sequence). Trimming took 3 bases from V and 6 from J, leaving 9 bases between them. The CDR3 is CASSFQGGEQYF. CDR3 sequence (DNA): TGTGCCAGCAGTTTCCAGGGCGGCGAGCAGTACTTC.

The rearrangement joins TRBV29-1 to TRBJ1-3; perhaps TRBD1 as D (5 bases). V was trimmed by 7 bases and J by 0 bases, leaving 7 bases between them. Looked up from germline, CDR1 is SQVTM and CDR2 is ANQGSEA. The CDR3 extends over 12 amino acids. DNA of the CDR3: TGCAGCGGGCAGGGCTCTGGAAACACCATATATTTT. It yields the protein CSGQGSGNTIYF.

The CDR3 region is CASSTRQGVGTDTQYF. The CDR3 nucleotides read TGTGCCAGCAGCACACGACAGGGGGTGGGAACAGATACGCAGTATTTT. This sequence joins TRBV7-9 and TRBJ2-3, with 9 bases fitting TRBD1. Germline V gene data show CDR1 as SEHNR and CDR2 as FQNEAQ (reference sequence). V lost 5 bases to trimming and J lost 3 bases; unmatched junction nucleotides: 9. The CDR3 contains 16 residues.

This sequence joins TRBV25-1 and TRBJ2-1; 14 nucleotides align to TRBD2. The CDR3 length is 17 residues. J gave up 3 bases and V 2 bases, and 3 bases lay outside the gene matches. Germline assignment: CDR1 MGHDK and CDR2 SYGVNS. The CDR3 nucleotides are TGTGCCAGCAGTGAAACCGGACTAGCGGGAGGCTACAATGAGCAGTTCTTC. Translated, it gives CASSETGLAGGYNEQFF.

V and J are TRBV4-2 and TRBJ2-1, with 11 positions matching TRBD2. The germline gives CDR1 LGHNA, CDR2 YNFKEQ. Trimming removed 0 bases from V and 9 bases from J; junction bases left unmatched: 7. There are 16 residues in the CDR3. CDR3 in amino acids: CASSQDATSGMGEQFF. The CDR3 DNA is TGTGCCAGCAGCCAAGACGCGACTAGCGGGATGGGTGAGCAGTTCTTC.

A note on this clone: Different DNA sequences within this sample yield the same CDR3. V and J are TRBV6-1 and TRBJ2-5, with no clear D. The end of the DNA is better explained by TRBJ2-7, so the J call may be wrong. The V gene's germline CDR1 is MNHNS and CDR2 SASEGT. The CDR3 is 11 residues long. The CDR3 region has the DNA TGTGCCAGCAGTGCGTCCTACGAGCAGTACTTC. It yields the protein CASSASYEQYF.

The DNA for the CDR3 is TGTGCCAGCAGTTTATCCCGGACTAGCCCCGAGCAGTACTTC. Protein: CASSLSRTSPEQYF. The J gene is TRBJ2-7, the V gene TRBV27, with 8 bases aligning to TRBD2. V was clipped by 0 bases and J by 6 bases; unmatched bases: 4. CDR1 and CDR2 from the germline V gene are MNHEY and SMNVEV (reference sequence). The CDR3 is 14 amino acids.

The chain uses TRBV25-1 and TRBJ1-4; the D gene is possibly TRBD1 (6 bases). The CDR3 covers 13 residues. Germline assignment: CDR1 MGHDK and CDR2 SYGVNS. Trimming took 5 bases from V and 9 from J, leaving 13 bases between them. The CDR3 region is CASSRPGQKKLFF. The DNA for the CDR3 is TGTGCCAGCAGTCGACCGGGACAAAAAAAACTGTTTTTT.